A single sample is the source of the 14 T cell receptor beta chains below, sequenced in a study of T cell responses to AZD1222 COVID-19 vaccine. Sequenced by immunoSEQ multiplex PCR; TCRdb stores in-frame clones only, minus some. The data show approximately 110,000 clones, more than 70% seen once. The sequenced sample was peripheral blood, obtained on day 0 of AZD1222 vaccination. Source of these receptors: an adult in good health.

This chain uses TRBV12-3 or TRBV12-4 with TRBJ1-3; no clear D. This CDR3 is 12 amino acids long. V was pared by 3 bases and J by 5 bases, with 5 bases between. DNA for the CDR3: TGTGCCAGCAGTTTGGGAAGAAACACCATATATTTT. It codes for CASSLGRNTIYF.

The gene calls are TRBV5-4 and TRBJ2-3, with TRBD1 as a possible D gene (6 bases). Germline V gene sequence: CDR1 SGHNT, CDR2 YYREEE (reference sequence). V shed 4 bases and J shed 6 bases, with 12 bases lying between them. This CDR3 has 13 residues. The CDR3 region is CASSLQGIDTQYF. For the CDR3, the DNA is TGTGCCAGCAGCCTACAGGGTATTGATACGCAGTATTTT.

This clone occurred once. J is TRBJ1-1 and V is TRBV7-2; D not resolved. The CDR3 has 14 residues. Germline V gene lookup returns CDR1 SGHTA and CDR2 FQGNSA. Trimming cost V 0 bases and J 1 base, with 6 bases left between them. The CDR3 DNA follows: TGTGCCAGCAGCTTAGCGCGCCGGAACACTGAAGCTTTCTTT. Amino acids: CASSLARRNTEAFF.

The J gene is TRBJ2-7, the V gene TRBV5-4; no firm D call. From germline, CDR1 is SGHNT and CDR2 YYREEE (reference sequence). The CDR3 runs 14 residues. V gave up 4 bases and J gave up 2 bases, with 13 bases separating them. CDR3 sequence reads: CASSTFSSTYEQYF. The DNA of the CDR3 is TGTGCCAGCAGCACCTTCTCTAGTACCTACGAGCAGTACTTC.

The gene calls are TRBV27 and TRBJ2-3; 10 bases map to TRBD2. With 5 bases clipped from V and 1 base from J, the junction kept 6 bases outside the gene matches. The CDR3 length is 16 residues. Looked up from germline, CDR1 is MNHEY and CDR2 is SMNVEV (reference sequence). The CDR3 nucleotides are TGTGCCAGCAGTCGGACTAGCGGAACCGGCACAGATACGCAGTATTTT. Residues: CASSRTSGTGTDTQYF.

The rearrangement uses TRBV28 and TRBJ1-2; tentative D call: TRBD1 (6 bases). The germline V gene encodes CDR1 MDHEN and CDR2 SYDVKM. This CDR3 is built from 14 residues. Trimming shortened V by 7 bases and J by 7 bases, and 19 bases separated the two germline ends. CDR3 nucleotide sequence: TGTGCCAGCACCCTTACAGGGTGGGATAGTGGCTACACCTTC. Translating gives CASTLTGWDSGYTF.

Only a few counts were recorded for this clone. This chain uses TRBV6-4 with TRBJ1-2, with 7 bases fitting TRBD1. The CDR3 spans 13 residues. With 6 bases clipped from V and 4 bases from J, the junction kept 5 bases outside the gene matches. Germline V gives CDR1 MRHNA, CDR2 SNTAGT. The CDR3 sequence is CASSETGTYGYTF. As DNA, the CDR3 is TGTGCCAGCAGCGAGACAGGGACCTATGGCTACACCTTC.

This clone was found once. CDR3 coding DNA: TGTGCCAGCAGCTCAGGCGGACCCGGCACTGAAGCTTTCTTT. This gives the protein CASSSGGPGTEAFF. This chain links TRBV28 with TRBJ1-1; D is undetermined. V lost 6 bases, J lost 4 bases, and 15 bases lay in between. The CDR3 has 14 residues. CDR1 MDHEN and CDR2 SYDVKM come from the germline V gene.

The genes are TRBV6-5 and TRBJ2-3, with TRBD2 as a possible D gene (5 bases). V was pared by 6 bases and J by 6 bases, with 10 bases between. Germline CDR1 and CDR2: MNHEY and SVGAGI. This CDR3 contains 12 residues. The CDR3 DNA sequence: TGTGCCAGCAGATCTACGGGGGATACGCAGTATTTT. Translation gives CASRSTGDTQYF.

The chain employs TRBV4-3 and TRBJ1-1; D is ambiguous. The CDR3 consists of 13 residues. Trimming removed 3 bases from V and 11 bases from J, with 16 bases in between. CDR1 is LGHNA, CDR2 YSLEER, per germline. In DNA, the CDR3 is TGCGCCAGCAGCCAGCTGGACGCCGGCTGGGCTTTCTTT. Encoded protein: CASSQLDAGWAFF.

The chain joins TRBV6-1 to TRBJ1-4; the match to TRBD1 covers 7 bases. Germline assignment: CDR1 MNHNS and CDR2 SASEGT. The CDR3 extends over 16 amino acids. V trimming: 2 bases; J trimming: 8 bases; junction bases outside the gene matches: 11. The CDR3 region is CASSERTQTGREKLFF. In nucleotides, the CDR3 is TGTGCCAGCAGTGAAAGAACTCAGACAGGGCGGGAAAAACTGTTTTTT.

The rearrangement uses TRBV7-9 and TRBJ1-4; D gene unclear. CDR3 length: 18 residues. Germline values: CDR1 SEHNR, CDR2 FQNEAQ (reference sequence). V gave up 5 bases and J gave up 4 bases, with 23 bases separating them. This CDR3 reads CASSRIFGSEAFNEKLFF. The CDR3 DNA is TGTGCCAGCAGCCGAATTTTTGGGAGTGAGGCTTTTAATGAAAAACTGTTTTTT.

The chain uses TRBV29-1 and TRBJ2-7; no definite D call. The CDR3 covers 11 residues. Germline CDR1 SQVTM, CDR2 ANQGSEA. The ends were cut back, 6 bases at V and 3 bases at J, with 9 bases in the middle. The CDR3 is CSVETSYEQYF. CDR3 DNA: TGCAGCGTGGAGACCAGCTACGAGCAGTACTTC.

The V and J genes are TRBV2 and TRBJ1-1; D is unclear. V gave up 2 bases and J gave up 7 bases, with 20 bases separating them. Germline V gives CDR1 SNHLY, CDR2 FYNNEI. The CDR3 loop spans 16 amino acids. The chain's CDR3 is CASSELPGPLRSEAFF. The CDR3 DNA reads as TGTGCCAGCAGTGAACTACCGGGCCCTTTAAGGAGTGAAGCTTTCTTT.